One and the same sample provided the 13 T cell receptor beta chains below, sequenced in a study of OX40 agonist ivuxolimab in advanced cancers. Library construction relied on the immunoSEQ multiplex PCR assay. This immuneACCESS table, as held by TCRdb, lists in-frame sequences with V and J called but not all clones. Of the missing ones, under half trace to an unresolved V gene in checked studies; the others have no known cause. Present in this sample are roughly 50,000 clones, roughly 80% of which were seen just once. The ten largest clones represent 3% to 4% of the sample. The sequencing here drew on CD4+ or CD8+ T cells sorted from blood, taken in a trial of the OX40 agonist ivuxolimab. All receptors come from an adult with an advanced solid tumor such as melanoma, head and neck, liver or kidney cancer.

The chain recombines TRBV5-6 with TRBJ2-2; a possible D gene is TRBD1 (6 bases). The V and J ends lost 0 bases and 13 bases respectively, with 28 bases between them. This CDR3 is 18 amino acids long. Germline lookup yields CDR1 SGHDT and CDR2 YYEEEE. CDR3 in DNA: TGTGCCAGCAGCTTGGGGCCTATGGGGCCAGGGGATTTTGGTCGGCTGTTTTTT. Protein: CASSLGPMGPGDFGRLFF.

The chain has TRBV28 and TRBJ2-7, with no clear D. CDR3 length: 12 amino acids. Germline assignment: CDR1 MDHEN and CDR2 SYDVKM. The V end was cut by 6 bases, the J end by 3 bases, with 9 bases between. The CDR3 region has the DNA TGTGCCAGCAGGGACCCCGGCTACGAGCAGTACTTC. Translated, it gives CASRDPGYEQYF. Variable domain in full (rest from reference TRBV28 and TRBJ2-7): DVKVTQSSRYLVKRTGEKVFLECVQDMDHENMFWYRQDPGLGLRLIYFSYDVKMKEKGDIPEGYSVSREKKERFSLILESASTNQTSMYLCASRDPGYEQYFGPGTRLTVT.

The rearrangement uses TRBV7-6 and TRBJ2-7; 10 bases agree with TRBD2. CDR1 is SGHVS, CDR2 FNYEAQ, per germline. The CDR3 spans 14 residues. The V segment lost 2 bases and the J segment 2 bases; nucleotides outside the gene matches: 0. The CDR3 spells CASSLLAGAYEQYF. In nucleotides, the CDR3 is TGTGCCAGCAGCTTACTAGCGGGGGCCTACGAGCAGTACTTC.

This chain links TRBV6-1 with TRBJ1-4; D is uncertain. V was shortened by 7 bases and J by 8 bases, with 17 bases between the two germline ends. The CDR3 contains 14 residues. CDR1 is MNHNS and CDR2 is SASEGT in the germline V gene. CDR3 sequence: CASTHGASGEKLFF. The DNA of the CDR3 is TGTGCCAGCACCCACGGCGCGTCGGGGGAAAAACTGTTTTTT.

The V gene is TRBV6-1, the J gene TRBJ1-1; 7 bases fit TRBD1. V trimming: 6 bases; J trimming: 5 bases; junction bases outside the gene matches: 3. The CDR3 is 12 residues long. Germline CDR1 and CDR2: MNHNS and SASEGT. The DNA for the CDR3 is TGTGCCAGCAGGCGACAGGGAACTGAAGCTTTCTTT. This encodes CASRRQGTEAFF.

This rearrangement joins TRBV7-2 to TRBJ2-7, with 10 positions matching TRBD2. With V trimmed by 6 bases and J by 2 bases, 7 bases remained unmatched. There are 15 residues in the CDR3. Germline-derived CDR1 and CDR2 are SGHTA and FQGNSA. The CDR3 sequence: CASSLTGTSAYEQYF. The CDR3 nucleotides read TGTGCCAGCAGTTTAACCGGGACTAGCGCCTACGAGCAGTACTTC. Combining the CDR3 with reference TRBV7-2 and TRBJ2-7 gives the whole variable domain GAGVSQSPSNKVTEKGKDVELRCDPISGHTALYWYRQSLGQGLEFLIYFQGNSAPDKSGLPSDRFSAERTGGSVSTLTIQRTQQEDSAVYLCASSLTGTSAYEQYFGPGTRLTVT.

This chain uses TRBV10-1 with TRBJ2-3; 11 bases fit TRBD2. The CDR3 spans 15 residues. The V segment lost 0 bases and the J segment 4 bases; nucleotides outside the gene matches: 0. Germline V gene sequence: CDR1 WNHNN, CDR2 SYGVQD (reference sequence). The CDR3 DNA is TGCGCCAGCAGTGAGTCTAGCGGGGGGGCAGATACGCAGTATTTT. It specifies CASSESSGGADTQYF.

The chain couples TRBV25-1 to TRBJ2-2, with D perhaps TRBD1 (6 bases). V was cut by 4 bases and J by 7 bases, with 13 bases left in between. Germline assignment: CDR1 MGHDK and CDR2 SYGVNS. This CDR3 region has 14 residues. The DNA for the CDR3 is TGTGCCAGCAGTGTCCAACAGGGACGCGGGGAGCTGTTTTTT. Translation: CASSVQQGRGELFF.

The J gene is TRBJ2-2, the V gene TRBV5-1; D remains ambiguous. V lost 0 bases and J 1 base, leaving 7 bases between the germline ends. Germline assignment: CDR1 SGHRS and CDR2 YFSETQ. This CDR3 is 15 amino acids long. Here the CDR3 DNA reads TGCGCCAGCAGCTTGGGGCCCGTGAACACCGGGGAGCTGTTTTTT. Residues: CASSLGPVNTGELFF.

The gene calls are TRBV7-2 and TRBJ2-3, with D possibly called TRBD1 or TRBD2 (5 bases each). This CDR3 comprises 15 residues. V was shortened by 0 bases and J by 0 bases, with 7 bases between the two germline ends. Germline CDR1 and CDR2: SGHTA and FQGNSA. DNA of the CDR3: TGTGCCAGCAGCTTAGCCTGGGGGAGCACAGATACGCAGTATTTT. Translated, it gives CASSLAWGSTDTQYF.

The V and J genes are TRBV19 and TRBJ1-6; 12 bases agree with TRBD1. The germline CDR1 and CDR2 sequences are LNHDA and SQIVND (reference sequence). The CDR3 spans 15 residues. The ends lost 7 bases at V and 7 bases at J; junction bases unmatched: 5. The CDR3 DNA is TGTGCCAGTAAGGGACAGGGGGCAGAAAATTCACCCCTCCACTTT. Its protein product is CASKGQGAENSPLHF.

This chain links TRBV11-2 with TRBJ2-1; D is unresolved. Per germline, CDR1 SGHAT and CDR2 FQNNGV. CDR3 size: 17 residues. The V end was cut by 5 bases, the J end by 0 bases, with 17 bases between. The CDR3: CASSPGAEATSYNEQFF. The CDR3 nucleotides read TGTGCCAGCAGCCCAGGAGCAGAAGCAACCTCCTACAATGAGCAGTTCTTC.

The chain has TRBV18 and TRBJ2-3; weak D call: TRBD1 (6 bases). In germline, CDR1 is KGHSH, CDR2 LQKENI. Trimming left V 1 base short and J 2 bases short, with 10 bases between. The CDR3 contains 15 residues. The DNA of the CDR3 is TGTGCCAGCTCACCACTGGACAGCTCCACAGATACGCAGTATTTT. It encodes CASSPLDSSTDTQYF.